This TCR beta chain was retrieved from a study of cytomegalovirus exposure and HLA in healthy donors. Primers: 60 Vbeta forward and 13 Jbeta reverse. The repertoire was sequenced with immunoSEQ multiplex PCR; TCRdb's copy has only in-frame clones and lacks some. The sample holds about 61,000 clones, roughly 90% seen once. On this clone itself: Antigen: not known.

The CDR3 sequence is 16 residues long. Trimming took 1 base from V and 1 from J, leaving 10 bases between them. The V gene's germline CDR1 is SGHTA and CDR2 FQGNSA. Notes on the study in general: Later analysis associated a missense DCLRE1C variant with TCR beta V- and J-gene trimming. High sensitivity and specificity were reportedly achieved when the classifier diagnosed cytomegalovirus status.

The chain couples TRBV7-2 to TRBJ2-2; no firm D call. The specimen sequenced was PBMCs. The sequence was obtained from a man aged 25 to 40 in good health and CMV-seropositive. The CDR3 is CASSLVAPGNTGELFF. The CDR3 DNA reads TGTGCCAGCAGCTTAGTGGCTCCAGGGAACACCGGGGAGCTGTTTTTT. The full variable domain, in which reference TRBV7-2 and TRBJ2-2 provide the parts outside the CDR3, is GAGVSQSPSNKVTEKGKDVELRCDPISGHTALYWYRQSLGQGLEFLIYFQGNSAPDKSGLPSDRFSAERTGGSVSTLTIQRTQQEDSAVYLCASSLVAPGNTGELFFGEGSRLTVL.